These 30 T cell receptor beta chains came from one sample sequenced in a study of post-analysis software for immune sequencing data (dated by TCRdb to 2014 to 2015). The antigens for these receptors are not known. Study-level results and caveats: About 5 TRBV segments, including TRBV5-6, TRBV5-1 and TRBV20-1, were significantly more frequent in patients than controls.

Libraries were prepared through PCR. The instrument given in TCRdb is Illumina HiSeq 2500. Unique molecular identifiers were incorporated into TCR beta cDNA libraries to reduce PCR and sequencing biases. The public reads were reprocessed in TCRdb via fastp at Q25 and MiXCR, keeping in-frame beta chains. CDR3 protein duplicates are merged, each entry listing the most common genes and DNA. This sample lists about 430,000 distinct CDR3 sequences; 30% to 40% were detected once. The top ten clones comprise about 7.6% of the sample. The sequencing input was blood. These receptors originate from a girl aged 2-10 years with multiple sclerosis.

The rearrangement links TRBV13 to TRBJ1-1; no reliable D call. Germline V gene sequence: CDR1 PRHDT, CDR2 FYEKMQ (reference sequence). V was trimmed by 1 base and J by 7 bases, leaving 16 bases between them. The length of the CDR3 is 15 residues. DNA of the CDR3: TGTGCCAGCAGCTTAGATGCTCCGGGCCGGGATGAAGCTTTCTTT. The encoded protein is CASSLDAPGRDEAFF.

Here the CDR3 reads CASSSPGTETNYGYTF. The CDR3 DNA is TGCGCCAGCAGCAGTCCCGGGACAGAAACTAACTATGGCTACACCTTC. The chain is built from TRBV5-1 and TRBJ1-2, with 7 bases matching TRBD1. The V segment lost 4 bases and the J segment 0 bases; nucleotides outside the gene matches: 9. CDR1 is SGHRS and CDR2 is YFSETQ in the germline V gene. The CDR3 contains 16 residues.

In this sample, this clonotype turned up once. The rearrangement links TRBV7-3 to TRBJ2-1; 7 bases line up with TRBD2. This CDR3 is 14 amino acids long. In germline, CDR1 is SGHTA, CDR2 FQGTGA. Trimming took 5 bases from V and 9 from J; bases not matched to a gene: 10. The CDR3 DNA follows: TGTGCCAGCAGCCGAGGGAGGGCCGAGGGTGAGCAGTTCTTC. It yields the protein CASSRGRAEGEQFF.

The table lists this clonotype with many counts. The V gene is TRBV5-1, the J gene TRBJ2-5; D not certain. The V and J ends lost 3 bases and 5 bases respectively, with 5 bases between them. In germline, CDR1 is SGHRS, CDR2 YFSETQ. This CDR3 spans 11 amino acids. The CDR3 DNA reads TGCGCCAGCAGCTCCTCGGAGACCCAGTACTTC. Translated: CASSSSETQYF. The complete variable domain, with remaining parts taken from reference TRBV5-1 and TRBJ2-5, reads KAGVTQTPRYLIKTRGQQVTLSCSPISGHRSVSWYQQTPGQGLQFLFEYFSETQRNKGNFPGRFSGRQFSNSRSEMNVSTLELGDSALYLCASSSSETQYFGPGTRLLVL.

The chain is built from TRBV20-1 and TRBJ2-7; 7 bases are shared with TRBD1. Germline V gene lookup returns CDR1 DFQATT and CDR2 SNEGSKA (reference sequence). CDR3 length: 11 amino acids. CDR3 in amino acids: CSGRQGYEQYF. CDR3 nucleotide sequence: TGCAGCGGCCGACAGGGTTACGAGCAGTACTTC.

The chain is built from TRBV7-9 and TRBJ1-1; D ambiguous. Per germline, CDR1 SEHNR and CDR2 FQNEAQ (reference sequence). Trimming took off 0 bases at V and 4 bases at J, with 9 bases between the two ends. This CDR3 contains 14 residues. CDR3 region: CASSLAGWGTEAFF. The CDR3 region has the DNA TGTGCCAGCAGCTTAGCAGGATGGGGCACTGAAGCTTTCTTT. The whole variable domain, filled in from reference TRBV7-9 and TRBJ1-1, reads DTGVSQNPRHKITKRGQNVTFRCDPISEHNRLYWYRQTLGQGPEFLTYFQNEAQLEKSRLLSDRFSAERPKGSFSTLEIQRTEQGDSAMYLCASSLAGWGTEAFFGQGTRLTVV.

The chain carries TRBV18 and TRBJ2-1, with TRBD2 matching 7 bases. Germline lookup yields CDR1 KGHSH and CDR2 LQKENI. CDR3 length: 15 residues. Unmatched junction bases numbered 9, after V lost 1 base and J lost 9 bases. The CDR3 reads CASSPLREIGFEQFF. CDR3 DNA: TGTGCCAGCTCACCACTGCGGGAGATCGGATTTGAGCAGTTCTTC. The full variable domain, completed using reference TRBV18 and TRBJ2-1, is NAGVMQNPRHLVRRRGQEARLRCSPMKGHSHVYWYRQLPEEGLKFMVYLQKENIIDESGMPKERFSAEFPKEGPSILRIQQVVRGDSAAYFCASSPLREIGFEQFFGPGTRLTVL.

This clonotype was detected only a few times. The chain couples TRBV9 to TRBJ1-2; D possibly corresponds to TRBD1 (5 bases). The CDR3 has 17 amino acids. The ends were cut back, 2 bases at V and 0 bases at J, with 17 bases in the middle. From germline, CDR1 is SGDLS and CDR2 YYNGEE. For the CDR3, the DNA is TGTGCCAGCAGCGTTACAGTAGACAGACCCTCTAACTATGGCTACACCTTC. As protein: CASSVTVDRPSNYGYTF.

The table lists this clonotype with a count of one. The rearrangement uses TRBV2 and TRBJ2-3, with unresolved D. CDR1 is SNHLY, CDR2 FYNNEI, per germline. Trimming cost V 5 bases and J 5 bases, with 14 bases left between them. The CDR3 spans 14 residues. The CDR3 bases are TGTGCCAGCAGTCTAGGTTTTGTTGGAGATACGCAGTATTTT. It is translated as CASSLGFVGDTQYF.

The rearrangement joins TRBV27 to TRBJ1-4, with D hard to call. The CDR3 totals 14 residues. Between the trimmed V and J ends, which lost 1 base and 12 bases, there was a span of 15 bases. Germline V gene sequence: CDR1 MNHEY, CDR2 SMNVEV (reference sequence). CDR3 sequence (DNA): TGTGCCAGCAGTTTATTATACGGGGAGGGAGAACTGTTTTTT. Its protein is CASSLLYGEGELFF.

This clonotype was found a few times. The CDR3, as DNA: TGTGCCAGCAGTCCGAGCGGGATCGAGCAGTTCTTC. This translates into CASSPSGIEQFF. The genes are TRBV7-9 and TRBJ2-1; 7 bases line up with TRBD2. Trimming took 6 bases from V and 10 from J; bases not matched to a gene: 6. The CDR3 sequence is 12 residues long. Germline V gives CDR1 SEHNR, CDR2 FQNEAQ (reference sequence).

There are a few counts of this clonotype. V gene TRBV28 combines with J gene TRBJ2-5; the D gene is possibly TRBD2 (5 bases). The V gene's germline CDR1 is MDHEN and CDR2 SYDVKM. The CDR3 has 17 residues. V gave up 6 bases and J gave up 7 bases, with 27 bases separating them. The CDR3 DNA is TGTGCCAGCAGGAACCTCTGGGAGCGGCAGGTGATAGGGACCCAGTACTTC. It translates to CASRNLWERQVIGTQYF.

The J gene is TRBJ2-1, the V gene TRBV6-5; D gene unclear. The J call may be in error: the DNA end matches TRBJ2-7 better. The CDR3 loop spans 15 amino acids. Germline loops: CDR1 MNHEY, CDR2 SVGAGI. CDR3 sequence (DNA): TGTGCCAGCAGTACGCCTGGCCGGGCGGCCAATGAGCAGTACTTC. Translating gives CASSTPGRAANEQYF.

In this sample, this clonotype turned up a few times. The chain links TRBV7-6 to TRBJ2-5; no definite D call. The CDR3 covers 14 residues. CDR1 is SGHVS and CDR2 is FNYEAQ in the germline V gene. Trimming stripped 5 bases from V and 2 bases from J, with 12 bases between. The CDR3 DNA reads as TGTGCCAGCAGCCGCCGTCCAGTGCAAGAGACCCAGTACTTC. This translates into CASSRRPVQETQYF. Based on the CDR3 plus reference TRBV7-6 and TRBJ2-5, the full variable domain is GAGVSQSPRYKVTKRGQDVALRCDPISGHVSLYWYRQALGQGPEFLTYFNYEAQQDKSGLPNDRFSAERPEGSISTLTIQRTEQRDSAMYRCASSRRPVQETQYFGPGTRLLVL.

V gene TRBV27 combines with J gene TRBJ2-5, with TRBD1 matching over 7 bases. CDR1 and CDR2 (germline): MNHEY, SMNVEV (reference sequence). Trimming took 6 bases from V and 5 from J; bases not matched to a gene: 9. The CDR3 extends over 14 amino acids. Here the CDR3 DNA reads TGTGCCAGCAGCCTTGACAGGGTCGGCGAGACCCAGTACTTC. It is translated as CASSLDRVGETQYF.

As to this clonotype: This may arise from a read error, as a much more abundant clone is one base away. The rearrangement joins TRBV29-1 to TRBJ1-1; TRBD1 is a possible D gene (5 bases). V gave up 7 bases and J gave up 1 base, with 7 bases separating them. Germline loops: CDR1 SQVTM, CDR2 ANQGSEA. This CDR3 comprises 11 residues. This CDR3 is CSADRNTEAFF. The CDR3 DNA reads as TGCAGCGCTGACAGGAACACTGAAGCTTTCTTT. Using reference TRBV29-1 and TRBJ1-1 for the parts outside the CDR3, the full variable domain is SAVISQKPSRDICQRGTSLTIQCQVDSQVTMMFWYRQQPGQSLTLIATANQGSEATYESGFVIDKFPISRPNLTFSTLTVSNMSPEDSSIYLCSADRNTEAFFGQGTRLTVV.

The sample holds a few counts of this clonotype. The rearrangement links TRBV3-1 to TRBJ2-1; no clear D. The CDR3 contains 13 residues. CDR1 is LGHDT, CDR2 YNNKEL, per germline (reference sequence). V was shortened by 4 bases and J by 9 bases, with 13 bases between the two germline ends. The CDR3 loop reads CASSPSPVREQFF. CDR3 in DNA: TGTGCCAGCAGCCCCTCCCCGGTCCGTGAGCAGTTCTTC.

This rearrangement joins TRBV5-1 to TRBJ2-4; D remains unclear. The J call is doubtful: the DNA matches TRBJ2-7 better. Per the germline V gene, CDR1 is SGHRS and CDR2 is YFSETQ. CDR3 length: 14 residues. CDR3 sequence: CASSPGSLVYEQYF. CDR3 DNA sequence: TGCGCCAGCAGCCCCGGCAGCCTTGTCTACGAGCAGTACTTC.

The chain has TRBV2 and TRBJ1-2, with unresolved D. Germline V CDR1 and CDR2: SNHLY, FYNNEI. Trimming stripped 6 bases from V and 8 bases from J, with 16 bases between. The CDR3 has 13 amino acids. CDR3 sequence reads: CASRDGILGGYTF. CDR3 DNA: TGTGCCAGCAGGGACGGAATTTTGGGGGGCTACACCTTC.

This clonotype was detected a few times. The chain carries TRBV20-1 and TRBJ2-5; no clear D. The J call is in doubt because the DNA end fits TRBJ2-7 better. This CDR3 has 13 residues. The V gene's germline CDR1 is DFQATT and CDR2 SNEGSKA (reference sequence). The CDR3 sequence is CSAREGWDYEQYF. In DNA, the CDR3 is TGCAGTGCTAGAGAGGGGTGGGATTACGAGCAGTACTTC.

The chain links TRBV11-1 to TRBJ2-1, with 11 bases that match TRBD2. The V gene's germline CDR1 is SGHAT and CDR2 FQDESV (reference sequence). J was trimmed by 7 bases and V by 7 bases; bases with no gene match: 9. This CDR3 has 15 amino acids. The DNA for the CDR3 is TGTGCCAGCACCCCACTAGCGGGGGAGAGGAATGAGCAGTTCTTC. It yields the protein CASTPLAGERNEQFF.

The chain has TRBV2 and TRBJ2-7; D unresolved. The CDR3 length is 12 residues. V was cut by 8 bases and J by 1 base, with 9 bases left in between. Germline CDR1 reads SNHLY; CDR2 reads FYNNEI. The CDR3 nucleotides are TGTGCCAGCGGGGTCAGATCCTACGAGCAGTACTTC. Its protein is CASGVRSYEQYF.

The chain uses TRBV6-2 or TRBV6-3 and TRBJ1-5; 7 positions match TRBD1. The V gene's germline CDR1 is MNHEY and CDR2 SVGEGT. The CDR3 length is 15 residues. The junction had 9 bases not matched to a gene; V was cut back by 6 bases and J by 4 bases. The DNA for the CDR3 is TGTGCCAGCAGCTCTCACAGGGGTGGAAATCAGCCCCAGCATTTT. Its translation is CASSSHRGGNQPQHF.

This clonotype was found many times. The rearrangement uses TRBV29-1 and TRBJ2-5; perhaps TRBD1 as D (6 bases). Trimming left V 6 bases short and J 1 base short, with 12 bases between. The germline CDR1 and CDR2 sequences are SQVTM and ANQGSEA. This CDR3 has 13 residues. The CDR3 reads CSVQDSTQETQYF. CDR3 bases: TGCAGCGTCCAGGACAGCACCCAAGAGACCCAGTACTTC. The full variable domain, rest sourced from reference TRBV29-1 and TRBJ2-5, is SAVISQKPSRDICQRGTSLTIQCQVDSQVTMMFWYRQQPGQSLTLIATANQGSEATYESGFVIDKFPISRPNLTFSTLTVSNMSPEDSSIYLCSVQDSTQETQYFGPGTRLLVL.

The chain employs TRBV5-5 and TRBJ2-1, with TRBD2 matching over 13 bases. The CDR3 sequence is 16 residues long. Trimming took 1 base from V and 7 from J; bases not matched to a gene: 5. Germline CDR1 is SGHKS and CDR2 is YYEKEE (reference sequence). CDR3 amino acids: CASSLYRLAGGNEQFF. CDR3 nucleotides: TGTGCCAGCAGCTTGTATCGACTAGCGGGGGGTAATGAGCAGTTCTTC.

This chain connects TRBV6-1 to TRBJ2-7; 13 bases match TRBD2. Trimming at V came to 8 bases and at J to 3 bases, leaving 10 bases not matched to a gene. This CDR3 region has 16 residues. The germline CDR1 and CDR2 sequences are MNHNS and SASEGT. CDR3 region: CASARTSGSFGYEQYF. The CDR3 DNA reads TGTGCCAGCGCTAGGACTAGCGGGAGTTTCGGCTACGAGCAGTACTTC.

This clonotype was counted at least ten times. The rearrangement links TRBV7-2 to TRBJ2-1; 11 bases fit TRBD2. The CDR3 length is 17 residues. V shed 2 bases, J shed 4 bases, and the junction held 7 bases outside the gene matches. Germline CDR1 reads SGHTA; CDR2 reads FQGNSA. The CDR3 DNA follows: TGTGCCAGCAGCTTAAGCCTTAGCGGGAGGGGTTACAATGAGCAGTTCTTC. Protein product: CASSLSLSGRGYNEQFF.

The chain has TRBV5-1 and TRBJ1-5; no clear D. The CDR3 runs 17 residues. Germline V gives CDR1 SGHRS, CDR2 YFSETQ. V lost 4 bases and J 1 base, leaving 18 bases between the germline ends. CDR3 loop: CASSKNEGVISNQPQHF. In nucleotides, the CDR3 is TGCGCCAGCAGCAAAAACGAGGGTGTGATAAGCAATCAGCCCCAGCATTTT.

This rearrangement joins TRBV29-1 to TRBJ1-1; TRBD1 aligns across 10 bases. V lost 3 bases to trimming and J lost 7 bases; unmatched junction nucleotides: 2. Looked up from germline, CDR1 is SQVTM and CDR2 is ANQGSEA. The CDR3 is 12 residues long. The CDR3 loop reads CSVEGQGREAFF. The CDR3, as DNA: TGCAGCGTTGAGGGACAGGGGCGTGAAGCTTTCTTT.

This sequence joins TRBV14 and TRBJ2-1; D not certain. CDR3 length: 16 amino acids. Trimming left V 3 bases short and J 1 base short, with 13 bases between. Germline V CDR1 and CDR2: SGHDN, FVKESK. The CDR3 reads CASSQSLISSYNEQFF. In DNA, the CDR3 is TGTGCCAGCAGCCAGTCCTTGATCAGTTCCTACAATGAGCAGTTCTTC. Together with reference TRBV14 and TRBJ2-1, the CDR3 gives the full variable domain: EAGVTQFPSHSVIEKGQTVTLRCDPISGHDNLYWYRRVMGKEIKFLLHFVKESKQDESGMPNNRFLAERTGGTYSTLKVQPAELEDSGVYFCASSQSLISSYNEQFFGPGTRLTVL.